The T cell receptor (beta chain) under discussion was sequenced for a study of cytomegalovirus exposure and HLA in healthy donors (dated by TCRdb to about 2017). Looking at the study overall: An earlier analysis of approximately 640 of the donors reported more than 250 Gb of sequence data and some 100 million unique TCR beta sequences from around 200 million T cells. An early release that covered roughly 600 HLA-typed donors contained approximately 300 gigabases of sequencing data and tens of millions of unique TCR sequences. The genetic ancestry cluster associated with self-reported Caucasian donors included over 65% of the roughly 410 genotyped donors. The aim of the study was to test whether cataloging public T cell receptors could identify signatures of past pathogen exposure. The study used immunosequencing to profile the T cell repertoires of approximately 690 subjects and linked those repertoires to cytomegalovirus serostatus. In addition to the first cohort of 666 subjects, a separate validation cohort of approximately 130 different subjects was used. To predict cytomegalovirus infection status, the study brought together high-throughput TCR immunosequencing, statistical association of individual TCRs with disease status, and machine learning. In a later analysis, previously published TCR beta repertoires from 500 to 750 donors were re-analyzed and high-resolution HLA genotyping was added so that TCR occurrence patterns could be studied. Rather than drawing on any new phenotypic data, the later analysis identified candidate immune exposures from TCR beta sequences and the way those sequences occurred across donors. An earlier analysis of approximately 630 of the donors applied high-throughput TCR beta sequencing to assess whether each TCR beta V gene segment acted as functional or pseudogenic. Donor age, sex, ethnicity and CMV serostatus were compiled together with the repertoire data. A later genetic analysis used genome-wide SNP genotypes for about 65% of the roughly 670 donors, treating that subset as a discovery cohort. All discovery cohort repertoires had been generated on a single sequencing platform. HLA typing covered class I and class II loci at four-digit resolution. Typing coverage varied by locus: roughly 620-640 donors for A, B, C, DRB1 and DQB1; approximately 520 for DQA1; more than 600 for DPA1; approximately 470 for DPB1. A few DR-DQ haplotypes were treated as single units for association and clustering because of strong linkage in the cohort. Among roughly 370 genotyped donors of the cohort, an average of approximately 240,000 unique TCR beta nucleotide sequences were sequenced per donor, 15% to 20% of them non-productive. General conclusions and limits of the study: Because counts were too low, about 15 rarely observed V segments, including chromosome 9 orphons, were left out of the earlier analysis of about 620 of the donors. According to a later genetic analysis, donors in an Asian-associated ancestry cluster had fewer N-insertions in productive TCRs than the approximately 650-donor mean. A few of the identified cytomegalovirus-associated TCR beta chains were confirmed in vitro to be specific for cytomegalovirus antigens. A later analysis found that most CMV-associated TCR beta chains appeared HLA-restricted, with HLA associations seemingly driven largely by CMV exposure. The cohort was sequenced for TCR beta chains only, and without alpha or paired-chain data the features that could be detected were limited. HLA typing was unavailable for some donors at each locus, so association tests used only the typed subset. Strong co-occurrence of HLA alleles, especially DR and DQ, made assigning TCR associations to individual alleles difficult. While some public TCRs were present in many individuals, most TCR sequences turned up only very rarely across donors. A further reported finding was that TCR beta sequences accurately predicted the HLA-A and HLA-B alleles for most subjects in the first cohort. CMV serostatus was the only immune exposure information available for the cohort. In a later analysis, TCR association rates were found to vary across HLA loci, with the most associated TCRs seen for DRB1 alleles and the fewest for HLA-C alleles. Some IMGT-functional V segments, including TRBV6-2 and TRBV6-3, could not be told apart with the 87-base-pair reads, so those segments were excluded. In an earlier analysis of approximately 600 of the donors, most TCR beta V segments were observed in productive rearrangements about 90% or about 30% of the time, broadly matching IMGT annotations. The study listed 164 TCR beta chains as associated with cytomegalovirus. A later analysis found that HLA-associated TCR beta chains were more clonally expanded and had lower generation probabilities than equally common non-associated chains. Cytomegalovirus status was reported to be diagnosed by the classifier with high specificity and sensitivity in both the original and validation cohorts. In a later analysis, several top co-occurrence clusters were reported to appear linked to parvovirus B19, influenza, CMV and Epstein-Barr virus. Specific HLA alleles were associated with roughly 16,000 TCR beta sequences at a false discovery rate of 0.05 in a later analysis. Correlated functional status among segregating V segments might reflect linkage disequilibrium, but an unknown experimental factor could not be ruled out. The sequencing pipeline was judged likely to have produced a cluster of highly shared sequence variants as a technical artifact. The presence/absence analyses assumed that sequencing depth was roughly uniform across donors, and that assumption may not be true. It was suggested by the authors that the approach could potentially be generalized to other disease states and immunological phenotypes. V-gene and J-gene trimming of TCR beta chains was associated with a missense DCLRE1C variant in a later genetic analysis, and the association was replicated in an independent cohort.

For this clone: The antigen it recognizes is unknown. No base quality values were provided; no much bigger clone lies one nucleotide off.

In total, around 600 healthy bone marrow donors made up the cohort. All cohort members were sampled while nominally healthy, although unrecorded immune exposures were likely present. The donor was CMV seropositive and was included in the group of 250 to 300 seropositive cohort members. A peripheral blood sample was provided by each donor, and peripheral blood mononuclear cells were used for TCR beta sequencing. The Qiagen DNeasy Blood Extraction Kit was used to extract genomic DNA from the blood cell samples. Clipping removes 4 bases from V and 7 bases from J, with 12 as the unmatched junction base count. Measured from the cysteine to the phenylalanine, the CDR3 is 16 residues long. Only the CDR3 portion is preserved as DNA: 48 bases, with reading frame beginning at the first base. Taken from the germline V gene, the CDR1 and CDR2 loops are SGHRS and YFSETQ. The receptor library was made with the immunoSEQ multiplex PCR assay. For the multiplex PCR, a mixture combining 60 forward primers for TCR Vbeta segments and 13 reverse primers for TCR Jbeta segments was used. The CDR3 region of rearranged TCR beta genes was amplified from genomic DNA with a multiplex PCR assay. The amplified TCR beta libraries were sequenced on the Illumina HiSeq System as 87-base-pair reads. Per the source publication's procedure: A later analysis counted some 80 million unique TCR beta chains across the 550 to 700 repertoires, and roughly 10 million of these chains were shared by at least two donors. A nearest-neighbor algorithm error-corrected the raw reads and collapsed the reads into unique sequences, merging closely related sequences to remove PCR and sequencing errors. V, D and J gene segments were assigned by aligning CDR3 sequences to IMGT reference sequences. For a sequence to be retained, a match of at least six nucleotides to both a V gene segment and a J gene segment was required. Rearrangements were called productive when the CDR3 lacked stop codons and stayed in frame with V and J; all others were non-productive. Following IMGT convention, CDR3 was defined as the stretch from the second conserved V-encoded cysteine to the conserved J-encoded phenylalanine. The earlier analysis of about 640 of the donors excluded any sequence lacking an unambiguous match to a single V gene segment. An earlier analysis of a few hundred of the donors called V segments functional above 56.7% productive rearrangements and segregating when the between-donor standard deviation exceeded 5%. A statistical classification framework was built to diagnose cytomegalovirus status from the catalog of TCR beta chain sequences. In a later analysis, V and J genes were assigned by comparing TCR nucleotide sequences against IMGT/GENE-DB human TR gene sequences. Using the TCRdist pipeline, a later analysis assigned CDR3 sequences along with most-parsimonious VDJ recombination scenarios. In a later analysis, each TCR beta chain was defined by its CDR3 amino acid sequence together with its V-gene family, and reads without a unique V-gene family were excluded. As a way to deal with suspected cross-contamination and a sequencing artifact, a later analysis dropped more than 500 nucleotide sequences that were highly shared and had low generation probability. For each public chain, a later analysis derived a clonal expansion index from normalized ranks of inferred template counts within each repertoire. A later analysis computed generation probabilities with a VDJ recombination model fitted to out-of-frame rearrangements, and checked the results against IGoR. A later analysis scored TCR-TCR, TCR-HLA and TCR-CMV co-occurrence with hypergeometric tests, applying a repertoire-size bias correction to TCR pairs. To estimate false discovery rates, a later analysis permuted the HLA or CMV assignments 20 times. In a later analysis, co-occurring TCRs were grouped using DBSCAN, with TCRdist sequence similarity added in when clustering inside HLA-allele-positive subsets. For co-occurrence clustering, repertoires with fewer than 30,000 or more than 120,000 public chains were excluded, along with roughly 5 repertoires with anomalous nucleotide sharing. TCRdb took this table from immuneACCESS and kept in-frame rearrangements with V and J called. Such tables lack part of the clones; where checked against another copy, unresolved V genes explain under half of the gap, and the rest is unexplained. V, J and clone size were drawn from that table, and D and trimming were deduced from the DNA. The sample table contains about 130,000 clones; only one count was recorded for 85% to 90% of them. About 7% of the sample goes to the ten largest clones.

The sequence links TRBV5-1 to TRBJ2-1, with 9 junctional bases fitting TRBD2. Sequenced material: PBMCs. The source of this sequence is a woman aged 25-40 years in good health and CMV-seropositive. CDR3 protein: CASSLYLRGGRNEQFF. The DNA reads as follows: TGCGCCAGCAGCCTGTACTTGCGGGGGGGCAGGAATGAGCAGTTCTTC.